This is a list of T cell receptor beta chains from one sample in a study of shared clonotypes between healthy human individuals. Here immunoSEQ multiplex PCR was the method, and the copy in TCRdb shows in-frame clones only, minus some. The sample shows roughly 2.2 million clones, 90% to 95% of them seen only once. The sequencing sample was made of naive CD4+ T cells from PBMCs. Receptors originate from a man younger than 35 in good health. Some clones in this sample may be carry-over from other donors' samples. The CDR3 runs from the conserved cysteine through the conserved F or W. D genes are given only for firm matches. Size tells how often a clone was seen (once, few, many) or the class of an expanded clone, and some rows leave it out.

clone_size	d_call	v_call	j_call	cdr3_aa	cdr3_nt
NA	NA	TRBV19	TRBJ2-2	CASSIEDGGGELFF	TGTGCCAGTAGTATTGAGGATGGGGGCGGGGAGCTGTTTTTT
NA	NA	TRBV7-8	TRBJ1-3	CASSLSQAGNTIYF	TGTGCCAGCAGCTTGTCACAGGCTGGAAACACCATATATTTT
once	NA	TRBV7-9	TRBJ1-3	CASSLARDAGNTIYF	TGTGCCAGCAGCCTCGCTAGGGACGCTGGAAACACCATATATTTT
NA	NA	TRBV7-8	TRBJ2-7	CASSLDTYEQYF	TGTGCCAGCAGCTTAGACACTTACGAGCAGTACTTC
NA	NA	TRBV5-1	TRBJ2-7	CASRLSYEQYF	TGCGCCAGCAGACTATCCTACGAGCAGTACTTC
NA	NA	TRBV2	TRBJ2-7	CASTQSMGSSEQYF	TGTGCCAGCACTCAATCGATGGGGAGTTCCGAGCAGTACTTC
NA	NA	TRBV6-5	TRBJ2-7	CASSYSPGKRYEQYF	TGTGCCAGCAGTTACTCGCCAGGGAAGCGGTACGAGCAGTACTTC
NA	TRBD1	TRBV28	TRBJ1-2	CASSLLTGGAPYGYTF	TGTGCCAGCAGTTTATTAACAGGGGGCGCTCCCTATGGCTACACCTTC
NA	NA	TRBV5-1	TRBJ1-1	CASSWGALNTEAFF	TGCGCCAGCAGCTGGGGGGCATTAAACACTGAAGCTTTCTTT
NA	NA	TRBV6-5	TRBJ2-1	CASSYVGYSEQFF	TGTGCCAGCAGTTACGTGGGATACAGCGAGCAGTTCTTC
NA	NA	TRBV18	TRBJ1-3	CASSPPGRSGNTIYF	TGTGCCAGCTCACCTCCCGGGCGCTCTGGAAACACCATATATTTT
NA	NA	TRBV9	TRBJ1-2	CASSLRADSNYGYTF	TGTGCCAGTAGCCTTCGGGCAGACTCTAACTATGGCTACACCTTC
NA	NA	TRBV7-9	TRBJ2-5	CASSLRGLWRDQETQYF	TGTGCCAGCAGCTTAAGGGGGTTGTGGCGGGATCAAGAGACCCAGTACTTC
NA	NA	TRBV2	TRBJ1-3	CASSEAWAGSSGNTIYF	TGTGCCAGCAGTGAAGCGTGGGCGGGTTCCTCTGGAAACACCATATATTTT
once	NA	TRBV21-1	TRBJ2-1	CASSGYNEQFF	TGTGCCAGCTCTGGCTACAATGAGCAGTTCTTC
NA	NA	TRBV2	TRBJ1-3	CASRDRGNTIYF	TGTGCCAGTCGGGACCGCGGAAACACCATATATTTT
NA	NA	TRBV19	TRBJ1-2	CASSIVQLKQPNYGHTF	TGTGCCAGTAGTATCGTCCAGCTAAAACAACCTAACTATGGCCACACCTTC
NA	NA	TRBV6-1	TRBJ1-2	CASSVERDNYGYTF	TGTGCCAGCAGTGTTGAGCGGGACAACTATGGCTACACCTTC
NA	NA	TRBV5-3	TRBJ1-5	CARSSSSGPHIQQPQHF	TGTGCCAGAAGCTCAAGTTCCGGGCCACATATACAGCAGCCCCAGCATTTT
once	NA	TRBV19	TRBJ2-1	CASRTAAHLAYYNEQFF	TGTGCCAGTAGAACCGCCGCCCACCTAGCGTACTACAATGAGCAGTTCTTC
NA	TRBD1	TRBV6-1	TRBJ1-3	CASSARQGYSSGNTIYF	TGTGCCAGCAGTGCTAGACAGGGTTACTCCTCTGGAAACACCATATATTTT
NA	NA	TRBV7-9	TRBJ1-1	CASSLQSGDTEAFF	TGTGCCAGCAGCTTACAGTCAGGGGACACTGAAGCTTTCTTT
NA	TRBD2	TRBV2	TRBJ2-5	CASSVGTSGSSETQYF	TGTGCCAGCAGTGTGGGGACTAGCGGGAGTTCGGAGACCCAGTACTTC
NA	TRBD2	TRBV2	TRBJ2-2	CASRVTSGGTGELFF	TGTGCCAGCAGGGTCACTAGCGGGGGGACCGGGGAGCTGTTTTTT
NA	NA	TRBV5-4	TRBJ2-2	CASKRSEIGGELFF	TGTGCCAGCAAGCGTTCGGAAATTGGCGGGGAGCTGTTTTTT
NA	NA	TRBV11-2	TRBJ2-5	CASRRPGSWQETQYF	TGTGCCAGCCGACGACCTGGTTCGTGGCAAGAGACCCAGTACTTC
NA	TRBD2	TRBV7-9	TRBJ2-7	CASSPEGLAEEEQYF	TGTGCCAGCAGCCCCGAGGGACTAGCGGAGGAGGAGCAGTACTTC
few	TRBD1	TRBV7-2	TRBJ1-1	CASSRDRETEAFF	TGTGCCAGCAGCCGGGACAGGGAAACTGAAGCTTTCTTT
NA	TRBD2	TRBV28	TRBJ2-1	CASSLFSGGRTYNEQFF	TGTGCCAGCAGTTTATTCTCGGGCGGGAGGACCTACAATGAGCAGTTCTTC
NA	TRBD2	TRBV2	TRBJ2-3	CASSPGLAPTDTQYF	TGTGCCAGCAGCCCGGGACTAGCCCCCACAGATACGCAGTATTTT
NA	TRBD1	TRBV25-1	TRBJ2-7	CASSGTGGTYEQYF	TGTGCCAGCAGTGGGACAGGAGGAACCTACGAGCAGTACTTC
NA	NA	TRBV19	TRBJ1-2	CASSGPKGGNYGYTF	TGTGCCAGTAGCGGGCCAAAGGGGGGCAACTATGGCTACACCTTC
NA	NA	TRBV2	TRBJ2-3	CASSYDRASTDTQYF	TGTGCCAGCAGTTACGACAGAGCAAGCACAGATACGCAGTATTTT
NA	NA	TRBV7-2	TRBJ2-3	CASSLHRTDTQYF	TGTGCCAGCAGCCTACACAGAACAGATACGCAGTATTTT
NA	NA	TRBV5-6	TRBJ1-2	CASIARKNYGYTF	TGTGCCAGCATCGCACGGAAAAACTATGGCTACACCTTC
NA	NA	TRBV4-1	TRBJ1-1	CASSQIGGDTEAFF	TGCGCCAGCAGCCAGATCGGGGGGGACACTGAAGCTTTCTTT
NA	TRBD1	TRBV7-8	TRBJ1-1	CASSTGQRNTEAFF	TGTGCCAGCAGCACGGGACAGCGGAACACTGAAGCTTTCTTT
NA	NA	TRBV7-3	TRBJ2-1	CASSLGDGSYNEQFF	TGTGCCAGCAGCTTAGGGGACGGATCCTACAATGAGCAGTTCTTC
NA	NA	TRBV19	TRBJ1-2	CASSITVNYGYTF	TGTGCCAGTAGTATCACGGTTAACTATGGCTACACCTTC
NA	NA	TRBV29-1	TRBJ1-5	CSVKGVDQPQHF	TGCAGCGTTAAAGGGGTGGATCAGCCCCAGCATTTT
NA	TRBD2	TRBV19	TRBJ2-5	CASSLGTSGRETQYF	TGTGCCAGTAGTCTAGGGACTAGCGGGAGAGAGACCCAGTACTTC
NA	NA	TRBV18	TRBJ2-7	CASSPLEEGHEQYF	TGTGCCAGCTCACCACTTGAGGAGGGACACGAGCAGTACTTC
once	NA	TRBV5-6	TRBJ1-5	CASSLAGEQGSLEPQHF	TGTGCCAGCAGCTTGGCCGGGGAGCAGGGCTCTCTTGAGCCCCAGCATTTT
NA	NA	TRBV5-4	TRBJ2-3	CASMRGGTDTQYF	TGTGCCAGCATGCGGGGTGGGACAGATACGCAGTATTTT
NA	NA	TRBV6-6	TRBJ1-5	CASSYGGASNQPQHF	TGTGCCAGCAGTTACGGGGGGGCAAGCAATCAGCCCCAGCATTTT
NA	NA	TRBV6-1	TRBJ1-3	CASSEQRDLPLPGNTIYF	TGTGCCAGCAGCGAACAAAGGGATCTTCCGCTTCCTGGAAACACCATATATTTT
NA	TRBD1	TRBV18	TRBJ2-2	CASSSRTGNTGELFF	TGTGCCAGCTCTTCCCGGACAGGGAACACCGGGGAGCTGTTTTTT
few	TRBD2	TRBV18	TRBJ2-5	CASSPGTSETQYF	TGTGCCAGCTCACCGGGGACTAGCGAGACCCAGTACTTC
NA	NA	TRBV4-1	TRBJ1-3	CASSQARGPGNTIYF	TGCGCCAGCAGCCAAGCTAGGGGACCCGGAAACACCATATATTTT
NA	NA	TRBV5-1	TRBJ1-1	CANGVRDGNTEAFF	TGCGCCAACGGTGTCAGGGACGGGAACACTGAAGCTTTCTTT
NA	NA	TRBV2	TRBJ1-1	CASRRESNTEAFF	TGTGCCAGCAGGAGGGAATCTAACACTGAAGCTTTCTTT